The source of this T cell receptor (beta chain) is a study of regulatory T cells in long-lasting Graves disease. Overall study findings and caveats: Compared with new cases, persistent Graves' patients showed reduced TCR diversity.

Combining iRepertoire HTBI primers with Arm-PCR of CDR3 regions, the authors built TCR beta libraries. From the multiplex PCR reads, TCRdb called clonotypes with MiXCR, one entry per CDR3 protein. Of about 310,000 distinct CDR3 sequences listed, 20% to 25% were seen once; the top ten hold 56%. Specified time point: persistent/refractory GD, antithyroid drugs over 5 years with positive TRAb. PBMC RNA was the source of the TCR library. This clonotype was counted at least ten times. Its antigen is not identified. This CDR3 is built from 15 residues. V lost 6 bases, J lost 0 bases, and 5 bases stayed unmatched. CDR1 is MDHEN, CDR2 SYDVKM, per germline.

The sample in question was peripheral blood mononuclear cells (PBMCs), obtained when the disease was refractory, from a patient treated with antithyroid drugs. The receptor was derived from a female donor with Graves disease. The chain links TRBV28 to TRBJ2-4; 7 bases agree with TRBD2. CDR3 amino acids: CASSLADIAKNIQYF. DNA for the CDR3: TGTGCCAGCAGCCTAGCGGACATAGCCAAAAACATTCAGTACTTC.